This T cell receptor (beta chain) was sequenced in a study of beta chain features in type 1 diabetes. About this clone: Antigen specificity is unknown.

Expressed TCRB transcripts were sequenced because the entire RNA isolate underwent reverse transcription. Approximately 3.7 million reads per sample on average were obtained from naive, central memory and regulatory T cell samples. TCRdb's table, derived via immunoSEQ multiplex PCR, lists solely in-frame clones and lacks some. Of around 250,000 clones in the sample, 68% were seen once. Notes on the study in general: A pattern of fewer insertions and more deletions at VDJ junctions was seen in type 1 diabetes patients.

This TCR came from a man aged 25-40 years in good health. Sequenced input: naive CD4+ T cells from blood.

The CDR3 protein is CASSLDPSGGGEQFF. CDR3 in DNA: TGCGCCAGCAGCTTGGACCCAAGCGGGGGCGGTGAGCAGTTCTTC. The chain combines TRBV5-1 with TRBJ2-1, with 8 bases matching TRBD2. V shed 0 bases and J 9 bases; nucleotides not matched to a gene: 8. Looked up from germline, CDR1 is SGHRS and CDR2 is YFSETQ. This CDR3 has 15 residues.